One sample yielded the 17 T cell receptor beta chains listed below, sequenced in a study of shared clonotypes between healthy human individuals. Clones were read by immunoSEQ multiplex PCR, and TCRdb kept only the in-frame ones, dropping some. The data show millions of clones, roughly nine tenths seen once. What was sequenced was naive CD4+ T cells sorted from blood. Sample subset: CD45RA+ positively selected. All receptors come from a man between 18 and 35 years old in good health.

With respect to this clone: Distinct nucleotide sequences in the sample also encode this CDR3. V is TRBV27 and J is TRBJ1-1; a possible D gene is TRBD1 (5 bases). Germline CDR1 MNHEY, CDR2 SMNVEV (reference sequence). The CDR3 spans 16 residues. V shed 4 bases and J shed 0 bases, with 15 bases lying between them. As DNA, the CDR3 is TGTGCCAGCAGTTCCACCCGGGGGGGGATGAACACTGAAGCTTTCTTT. This gives the protein CASSSTRGGMNTEAFF.

The chain couples TRBV25-1 to TRBJ1-1; 10 nucleotides agree with TRBD1. CDR3 length equals 15 residues. The V gene end was trimmed by 6 bases and the J gene end by 0 bases; junction bases not matched to a gene: 4. CDR1 is MGHDK, CDR2 SYGVNS, per germline. CDR3 sequence: CASRRDRGMNTEAFF. The CDR3 DNA is TGTGCCAGCAGAAGGGACAGGGGCATGAACACTGAAGCTTTCTTT.

The chain has TRBV21-1 and TRBJ2-5; TRBD1 is the table's D call and was not checked against the DNA. TRBV21-1 represents a pseudogene. The CDR3 consists of 13 residues. The CDR3 DNA sequence: TGTGCCAGCAGCATGGGCAGGGGCGAGACCCAGTACTTC. Its protein product is CASSMGRGETQYF.

The chain carries TRBV4-1 and TRBJ1-2; D may be TRBD1 (5 bases). Germline CDR1 MGHRA, CDR2 YSYEKL. Between the trimmed V and J ends, which lost 5 bases and 2 bases, there was a span of 18 bases. The CDR3 extends over 16 amino acids. CDR3: CASSSGGRGLNYGYTF. DNA for the CDR3: TGCGCCAGCAGCTCCGGGGGGAGGGGCCTAAACTATGGCTACACCTTC.

The gene calls are TRBV29-1 and TRBJ2-5; 7 bases fit TRBD1. Germline CDR1 SQVTM, CDR2 ANQGSEA. The CDR3 runs to 13 residues. V lost 6 bases to trimming and J lost 5 bases; unmatched junction nucleotides: 9. The chain's CDR3 is CSVGDRVWETQYF. CDR3 DNA: TGCAGCGTCGGAGACAGGGTATGGGAGACCCAGTACTTC.

The chain has TRBV11-2 and TRBJ2-3; no reliable D call. The CDR3 consists of 14 residues. Germline CDR1 is SGHAT and CDR2 is FQNNGV. Trimming shortened V by 5 bases and J by 1 base, and 10 bases separated the two germline ends. The CDR3 DNA reads as TGTGCCAGCAGCCCCCTATGGGGCACAGATACGCAGTATTTT. It encodes CASSPLWGTDTQYF.

The chain has TRBV5-1 and TRBJ2-3, with TRBD1 matching 12 bases. The CDR3 loop spans 15 amino acids. In germline, CDR1 is SGHRS, CDR2 YFSETQ. V lost 5 bases, J lost 5 bases, and 6 bases stayed unmatched. The CDR3 nucleotides read TGCGCCAGCAGTCTCCGGGACAGGGGGCGAGATACGCAGTATTTT. The encoded protein is CASSLRDRGRDTQYF.

The J gene is TRBJ2-1, the V gene TRBV5-5, with D possibly being TRBD2 (6 bases). The V and J ends lost 0 bases and 0 bases respectively, with 13 bases between them. The CDR3 totals 17 residues. In germline, CDR1 is SGHKS, CDR2 YYEKEE (reference sequence). DNA for the CDR3: TGTGCCAGCAGCTTGGTGCGCGGACTAACCTCCTACAATGAGCAGTTCTTC. This gives the protein CASSLVRGLTSYNEQFF.

As to this clone: Other DNA sequences in the same sample also yield this CDR3. The chain carries TRBV9 and TRBJ2-5; D is uncertain. The CDR3 covers 14 residues. Germline CDR1 and CDR2: SGDLS and YYNGEE. The V gene lost 0 bases and the J gene lost 2 bases, with 8 bases spanning the gap. The CDR3 DNA follows: TGTGCCAGCAGCGTAGGTGGGGTTCAAGAGACCCAGTACTTC. Encoded protein: CASSVGGVQETQYF.

The chain links TRBV6-1 to TRBJ2-7; 12 bases agree with TRBD1. J was trimmed by 6 bases and V by 6 bases; bases with no gene match: 6. The germline V gene encodes CDR1 MNHNS and CDR2 SASEGT. This CDR3 contains 14 residues. The CDR3 here is CASRLGQGALEQYF. As DNA, the CDR3 is TGTGCCAGCAGGCTGGGACAGGGGGCACTCGAGCAGTACTTC.

The chain links TRBV11-2 to TRBJ2-1; D remains ambiguous. The CDR3 loop spans 13 amino acids. The V gene lost 5 bases and the J gene lost 10 bases, with 15 bases spanning the gap. CDR1 and CDR2 from the germline V gene are SGHAT and FQNNGV. CDR3 protein: CASSGEPGLEQFF. The CDR3, as DNA: TGTGCCAGCAGCGGAGAGCCGGGTTTGGAGCAGTTCTTC.

Concerning this clone: This specimen includes other DNA sequences encoding the same CDR3. The chain links TRBV10-3 to TRBJ1-1; TRBD1 aligns across 8 bases. The V and J ends lost 4 bases and 4 bases, in that order; junction bases with no gene match: 5. Per the germline V gene, CDR1 is ENHRY and CDR2 is SYGVKD. CDR3 length: 14 residues. CDR3 protein: CAISGQGASTEAFF. CDR3 coding DNA: TGTGCCATCAGTGGCCAGGGGGCTTCCACTGAAGCTTTCTTT.

The chain recombines TRBV6-1 with TRBJ2-5; D perhaps matches TRBD2 (6 bases). Between the trimmed V and J ends, which lost 1 base and 5 bases, there was a span of 11 bases. Germline loops: CDR1 MNHNS, CDR2 SASEGT. This CDR3 is 14 amino acids long. The CDR3 reads CASSEEGGGETQYF. The CDR3 nucleotides are TGTGCCAGCAGTGAAGAAGGTGGGGGGGAGACCCAGTACTTC.

The chain links TRBV4-1 to TRBJ2-7, with 10 bases that match TRBD1. V lost 6 bases to trimming and J lost 2 bases; unmatched junction nucleotides: 1. Germline CDR1 and CDR2: MGHRA and YSYEKL. This CDR3 region has 13 residues. CDR3 in amino acids: CASSGQGAYEQYF. Written as DNA, the CDR3 is TGCGCCAGCAGTGGACAGGGGGCCTACGAGCAGTACTTC.

The gene calls are TRBV5-4 and TRBJ2-2; D may be TRBD1 (5 bases). The CDR3 has 14 amino acids. CDR1 and CDR2 from the germline V gene are SGHNT and YYREEE (reference sequence). The V gene lost 0 bases and the J gene lost 5 bases, with 8 bases spanning the gap. Here the CDR3 reads CASSLGQLTGELFF. The CDR3 nucleotides read TGTGCCAGCAGCTTGGGACAGCTTACCGGGGAGCTGTTTTTT.

This chain connects TRBV28 to TRBJ1-5; 8 bases agree with TRBD1. J gave up 5 bases and V 2 bases, and 2 bases lay outside the gene matches. Germline loops: CDR1 MDHEN, CDR2 SYDVKM. The CDR3 totals 14 residues. CDR3: CASSLRTGHQPQHF. The CDR3 nucleotides are TGTGCCAGCAGTTTACGGACAGGGCATCAGCCCCAGCATTTT.

V gene TRBV7-9 combines with J gene TRBJ1-2, with D tentatively TRBD1 (6 bases). Trimming cost V 8 bases and J 3 bases, with 16 bases left between them. CDR1 is SEHNR and CDR2 is FQNEAQ in the germline V gene (reference sequence). The CDR3 spans 14 residues. CDR3 amino acids: CASGHSGGDYGYTF. The CDR3 coding sequence is TGTGCCAGCGGCCATTCCGGGGGCGACTATGGCTACACCTTC.